This T cell receptor beta chain was captured in a study of blood T cell repertoires in COVID-19. The wider study: In each case, the material was cDNA or gDNA derived from T cells, B-cell-depleted T cells, or PBMCs.

The cohort comprised adults aged about 18 to 89 years residing in around 25 US areas. Authors' analysis steps: Estimated nucleated cell counts came from reference gene primer amplification. TCRdb's table, derived via immunoSEQ multiplex PCR, lists solely in-frame clones and lacks some. Clonal size and the V and J genes are those of that table, whereas D and trimming came from the DNA. The data hold 190,000 or so clones, with around 90% observed a single time. This clone was found a few times. Germline CDR1 reads MDHEN; CDR2 reads SYDVKM. The CDR3 is made up of 15 amino acids. V lost 9 bases and J lost 8; bases outside the gene matches: 12.

Source material: PBMCs or T cells enriched from blood (not recorded which). The clonotype comes from a woman in her twenties or thirties who had recovered from COVID-19. The gene calls are TRBV28 and TRBJ2-2; 10 bases map to TRBD2. The CDR3 DNA reads TGTGCCAGTTTCACGACTAGCGGGCTGACAGGGGAGCTGTTTTTT. This codes for CASFTTSGLTGELFF.